This TCR beta chain is drawn from a study of T cells in Graves' hyperthyroidism and ophthalmopathy. About the research overall: At the time of initial diagnosis and before any treatment, peripheral blood was collected.

The study, taken as a whole, reports: Ophthalmopathy onset followed model prediction by a median roughly 6 months.

About this clonotype: Its antigen is unidentified.

RNA transcripts provided the source from which TCR beta CDR3 regions were amplified. When the TCR CDR3 underwent first-round RT-PCR, the HTBI primer set was used. TCRdb processed the multiplex PCR reads anew with MiXCR; each CDR3 protein has one entry. Altogether about 420,000 distinct CDR3 sequences are present, roughly 14% being singletons, with the ten largest covering around 7%. Newly diagnosed patients aged 18 to 65 had hyperthyroidism of under 2 months' duration. Exclusions: uncontrolled infection, other autoimmune disease, pregnancy, lactation. Sequenced: blood. This clonotype was sampled from a woman between 18 and 30 years old with Graves' hyperthyroidism.

The CDR3 nucleotides are TGTGCCAGCAGTGAAAGTAGGTGGGCCAAAAACATTCAGTACTTC. Protein: CASSESRWAKNIQYF. This chain links TRBV6-1 with TRBJ2-4; D uncertain. Looked up from germline, CDR1 is MNHNS and CDR2 is SASEGT. The CDR3 length is 15 residues. The V end was cut by 2 bases, the J end by 1 base, with 9 bases between.